Reported below is one T cell receptor beta chain. Its antigen is currently unknown. Controls came from buffy coats of healthy blood donors. CDR1 and CDR2 from the germline V gene are LNHDA and SQIVND (reference sequence). Trimming took off 2 bases at V and 8 bases at J, with 18 bases between the two ends. The CDR3 has 15 residues. The source of the sample is a study of STAT5B mutations in CD4+ large granular lymphocyte leukemia. Study-level information: The CDR3 'QG' motif was associated with a particular HLA allele among healthy donors. General study results and limits: Compared with healthy controls (2/35), patient top clones favored TRBV06 (8/27). About 26% of private leukemic clonotypes occurred rarely in other patients' non-leukemic repertoires.

Assay: immunoSEQ multiplex PCR; the TCRdb copy retains only in-frame clones and omits some. The sample consists of about 34,000 clones, 74% of them appearing once. The chain joins TRBV19 to TRBJ1-2, with unresolved D. Sequenced: CD4+ T cells from blood buffy coats. The TCR originated in a human donor in good health. CDR3 sequence reads: CASSISAVAKAGYTF. The CDR3 nucleotides are TGTGCCAGTAGTATATCGGCGGTTGCTAAGGCCGGCTACACCTTC.